Shown below are 3 T cell receptor beta chains from a single sample sequenced in a study of beta chain features in type 1 diabetes. The study reverse transcribed the entire isolated RNA, so it sequenced expressed TCRB transcripts. The repertoire was sequenced with immunoSEQ multiplex PCR; TCRdb's copy has only in-frame clones and lacks some. The profile shows more than 350,000 clones, about an eighth of them singletons. Sequenced sample: naive CD4+ T cells from blood. The receptor set was obtained from a woman aged 18-29 years in good health.

The chain links TRBV4-2 to TRBJ1-1; 8 bases agree with TRBD1. CDR1 and CDR2 from the germline V gene are LGHNA and YNFKEQ. V dropped 0 bases and J dropped 5; count of bases not matched to a gene: 8. The CDR3 length is 16 residues. The CDR3 DNA follows: TGTGCCAGCAGCCAAGACGAGAGACAGGGGCAGACTGAAGCTTTCTTT. Amino acid sequence: CASSQDERQGQTEAFF.

This chain uses TRBV7-2 with TRBJ2-3, with a weak D call TRBD2 (5 bases). The V and J ends lost 3 bases and 0 bases respectively, with 13 bases between them. CDR1 is SGHTA and CDR2 is FQGNSA in the germline V gene. The CDR3 extends over 16 amino acids. The CDR3: CASSLRAAQSTDTQYF. DNA of the CDR3: TGTGCCAGCAGCTTGCGGGCGGCACAGAGCACAGATACGCAGTATTTT.

This clone was seen ten or more times. The chain recombines TRBV14 with TRBJ2-1; tentatively, D is TRBD1 (6 bases). The germline CDR1 and CDR2 sequences are SGHDN and FVKESK. CDR3 size: 15 residues. V lost 1 base to trimming and J lost 6 bases, with 13 bases between them. As DNA, the CDR3 is TGTGCCAGCAGCCAAGGACAGGTGGGGTTCAATGAGCAGTTCTTC. Protein: CASSQGQVGFNEQFF.